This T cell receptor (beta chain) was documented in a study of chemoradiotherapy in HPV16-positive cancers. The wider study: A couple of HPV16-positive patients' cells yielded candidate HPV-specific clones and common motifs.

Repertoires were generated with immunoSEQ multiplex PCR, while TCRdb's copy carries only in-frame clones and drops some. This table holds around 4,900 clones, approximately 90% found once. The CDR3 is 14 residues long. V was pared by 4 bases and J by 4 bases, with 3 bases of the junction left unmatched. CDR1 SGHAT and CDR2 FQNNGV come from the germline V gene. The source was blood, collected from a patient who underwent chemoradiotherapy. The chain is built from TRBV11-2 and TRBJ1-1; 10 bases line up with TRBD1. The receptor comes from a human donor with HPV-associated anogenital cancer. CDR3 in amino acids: CASSSRDRGTEAFF. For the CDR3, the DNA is TGTGCCAGCAGCTCGAGGGACAGGGGCACTGAAGCTTTCTTT.